These 17 T cell receptor beta chains originate from one sample sequenced in a study of T cells in Graves' hyperthyroidism and ophthalmopathy. RNA transcripts served as the template for amplifying TCR beta CDR3 regions. HTBI primers were used for first-round RT-PCR of the TCR CDR3. TCRdb re-called the multiplex PCR reads through MiXCR, storing one row per CDR3 protein. The table records about 320,000 distinct CDR3 sequences, about 15% of them present only once. Sequencing was carried out using blood. The source is a man aged 30 to 39 with Graves' hyperthyroidism.

The chain combines TRBV5-1 with TRBJ2-1; 9 bases align to TRBD2. Germline V gene sequence: CDR1 SGHRS, CDR2 YFSETQ. The trim removed 3 bases at V and 5 bases at J, leaving 6 bases unmatched. The CDR3 covers 15 residues. CDR3 residues: CASSSLAGGNNEQFF. Here the CDR3 DNA reads TGCGCCAGCAGCTCCCTGGCGGGAGGGAACAATGAGCAGTTCTTC.

This clonotype came up many times. V gene TRBV7-3 combines with J gene TRBJ2-1, with 7 bases that match TRBD2. V lost 3 bases to trimming and J lost 3 bases; unmatched junction nucleotides: 5. This CDR3 spans 15 amino acids. Germline lookup yields CDR1 SGHTA and CDR2 FQGTGA. The CDR3 DNA sequence: TGTGCCAGCAGCTTCGGCGGGAGTGGCTACAATGAGCAGTTCTTC. As protein: CASSFGGSGYNEQFF.

This clonotype showed up just a few times. The J gene is TRBJ1-5, the V gene TRBV6-2 or TRBV6-3; D remains unclear. This CDR3 region has 13 residues. Trimming took off 4 bases at V and 4 bases at J, with 8 bases between the two ends. The germline V gene encodes CDR1 MNHEY and CDR2 SVGEGT. The CDR3 loop is CASSSSPNQPQHF. CDR3 DNA sequence: TGTGCCAGCAGTTCGTCCCCGAATCAGCCCCAGCATTTT.

Comments on this clonotype: A junction end diverges from the germline sequence, so it may reflect a read error. The genes are TRBV20-1 and TRBJ2-7, with TRBD2 as a possible D gene (6 bases). There are 15 residues in the CDR3. The germline V gene has CDR1 DFQATT and CDR2 SNEGSKA (reference sequence). CDR3 nucleotides: TGCAGTGCCCAGAGGGGTGGGACTGAAGACTACGAGCAGCACTTC. Translated, it gives CSAQRGGTEDYEQHF.

This clonotype was observed at least ten times. The chain couples TRBV18 to TRBJ1-2; possibly TRBD1 for D (5 bases). V was trimmed by 2 bases and J by 4 bases, leaving 17 bases between them. Germline assignment: CDR1 KGHSH and CDR2 LQKENI. The CDR3 is made up of 16 amino acids. As DNA, the CDR3 is TGTGCCAGCTCACCAACCCCCGGGACGGTGATCTATGGCTACACCTTC. Protein sequence: CASSPTPGTVIYGYTF.

The chain joins TRBV24-1 to TRBJ1-2; D gene ambiguous. With 3 bases removed from V and 10 bases from J, the gap between germline ends came to 8 bases. The CDR3 consists of 11 residues. Germline CDR1 reads KGHDR; CDR2 reads SFDVKD. CDR3 DNA sequence: TGTGCCACCAGTGATCAGTACGACTACACCTTC. It encodes CATSDQYDYTF.

This chain uses TRBV3-1 with TRBJ2-7; the D gene is possibly TRBD2 (5 bases). Germline CDR1 reads LGHDT; CDR2 reads YNNKEL (reference sequence). CDR3 size: 14 residues. V lost 8 bases, J lost 3 bases, and 17 bases lay in between. The CDR3: CASSGGGDLYEQYF. In DNA form, the CDR3 reads TGTGCCAGCTCCGGCGGAGGTGATCTCTACGAGCAGTACTTC.

The gene calls are TRBV3-1 and TRBJ2-3, with D possibly TRBD1 on 5 matching bases. The CDR3 spans 14 residues. Germline V lookup: CDR1 LGHDT, CDR2 YNNKEL (reference sequence). Trimming left V 4 bases short and J 4 bases short, with 12 bases between. CDR3 DNA: TGTGCCAGCAGCCCCCAGGGTTTAGCAGATACGCAGTATTTT. Amino acids: CASSPQGLADTQYF.

This clonotype was seen ten or more times. V gene TRBV28 combines with J gene TRBJ1-5; D might be TRBD1 (5 bases). This CDR3 is built from 12 residues. Per germline, CDR1 MDHEN and CDR2 SYDVKM. V shed 5 bases and J shed 11 bases, with 13 bases lying between them. CDR3 residues: CASSPLRETQHF. Here the CDR3 DNA reads TGTGCCAGCAGTCCTCTCAGGGAGACCCAGCATTTT.

This clonotype appeared many times. The V gene is TRBV11-1, the J gene TRBJ2-3; D may be TRBD2 (6 bases). Trimming removed 5 bases at V and 0 bases at J, with 15 bases between. The CDR3 is made up of 16 amino acids. Germline CDR1 and CDR2: SGHAT and FQDESV (reference sequence). The CDR3 is CASSQRLDISTDTQYF. As DNA, the CDR3 is TGTGCCAGCAGCCAGCGACTAGATATTAGCACAGATACGCAGTATTTT.

V and J are TRBV13 and TRBJ2-2, with 10 bases aligning to TRBD1. Germline CDR1 is PRHDT and CDR2 is FYEKMQ (reference sequence). V was pared by 5 bases and J by 6 bases, with 9 bases of the junction left unmatched. The CDR3 sequence is 16 residues long. The CDR3 bases are TGTGCCAGCAGCCTTGGGACAGGGGATTGGTCCGGGGAGCTGTTTTTT. It encodes CASSLGTGDWSGELFF. The complete variable domain, with remaining parts taken from reference TRBV13 and TRBJ2-2, reads AAGVIQSPRHLIKEKRETATLKCYPIPRHDTVYWYQQGPGQDPQFLISFYEKMQSDKGSIPDRFSAQQFSDYHSELNMSSLELGDSALYFCASSLGTGDWSGELFFGEGSRLTVL.

Written as DNA, the CDR3 is TGTGCCAGCAGTTTCCGGTTTACTAGCGCGCAAAGGAATGAGCAGTTCTTC. Translation: CASSFRFTSAQRNEQFF. The chain combines TRBV28 with TRBJ2-1, with TRBD2 identical over 7 bases. V trimming: 3 bases; J trimming: 7 bases; junction bases outside the gene matches: 15. Germline CDR1 is MDHEN and CDR2 is SYDVKM. The CDR3 is 17 residues long.

The rearrangement uses TRBV11-2 and TRBJ1-6; the D gene is possibly TRBD1 (6 bases). Trimming removed 0 bases from V and 7 bases from J, with 16 bases in between. Germline-derived CDR1 and CDR2 are SGHAT and FQNNGV. This CDR3 spans 17 amino acids. CDR3 sequence: CASSLDSGAGVNSPLHF. The CDR3 DNA reads as TGTGCCAGCAGCTTAGACTCCGGGGCAGGGGTGAATTCACCCCTCCACTTT.

The CDR3 loop reads CASSITRHPYEQYF. DNA of the CDR3: TGTGCCAGTAGTATCACGAGGCATCCCTACGAGCAGTACTTC. V usage is TRBV19 and J usage is TRBJ2-7; the D is unclear. Germline lookup yields CDR1 LNHDA and CDR2 SQIVND (reference sequence). Between the trimmed V and J ends, which lost 3 bases and 2 bases, there was a span of 11 bases. The CDR3 has 14 residues. The full variable domain, completed using reference TRBV19 and TRBJ2-7, is DGGITQSPKYLFRKEGQNVTLSCEQNLNHDAMYWYRQDPGQGLRLIYYSQIVNDFQKGDIAEGYSVSREKKESFPLTVTSAQKNPTAFYLCASSITRHPYEQYFGPGTRLTVT.

This clonotype showed up many times. The J gene is TRBJ1-1, the V gene TRBV7-8; the D gene is possibly TRBD1 (5 bases). The germline V gene encodes CDR1 SGHVS and CDR2 FQNEAQ. This CDR3 region has 15 residues. V lost 6 bases and J 4 bases, leaving 18 bases between the germline ends. In DNA, the CDR3 is TGTGCCAGCAGACGTTTAATAGAGGGACGCACTGAAGCTTTCTTT. Translated, it gives CASRRLIEGRTEAFF.

The chain couples TRBV6-2 or TRBV6-3 to TRBJ1-5; D not resolved. CDR1 is MNHEY, CDR2 SVGEGT, per germline. There are 14 residues in the CDR3. Trimming removed 8 bases from V and 11 bases from J, with 22 bases in between. The CDR3 loop reads CASRTSGSLGTQHF. The CDR3 region has the DNA TGTGCCAGCCGGACTAGCGGGAGTCTGGGGACCCAGCATTTT.

This clonotype showed up just a few times. CDR3 nucleotides: TGTGCCAGCAGTGAAGACAGGGCAGAAAACATTCAGTACTTC. Protein product: CASSEDRAENIQYF. V usage is TRBV2 and J usage is TRBJ2-4, with D perhaps matching TRBD1 (6 bases). Deletions cut 1 base from V and 5 bases from J, with 9 bases between. The V gene's germline CDR1 is SNHLY and CDR2 FYNNEI. CDR3 length: 14 amino acids.